Presented here are 32 T cell receptor beta chains from one specimen sequenced in a study of OX40 agonist ivuxolimab in advanced cancers. Libraries were prepared through the immunoSEQ multiplex PCR assay. TCRdb's version of the immuneACCESS table is confined to in-frame rearrangements and falls short of the full clone set. An unresolved V gene accounts for under half of the shortfall where checked; the remainder is of unknown origin. For this sample there are fewer than 80,000 clones; 65% to 90% appear just once. The ten top clones hold approximately 0.73% of the sample. The sequenced sample was CD4+ or CD8+ T cells sorted from blood, obtained in a trial of the OX40 agonist ivuxolimab. These TCRs come from an adult with an advanced solid tumor such as melanoma, head and neck, liver or kidney cancer.

This chain uses TRBV5-4 with TRBJ2-1, with 9 nucleotides matching TRBD1. The V gene's germline CDR1 is SGHNT and CDR2 YYREEE (reference sequence). The CDR3 has 15 residues. V was clipped by 4 bases and J by 5 bases; unmatched bases: 7. The CDR3: CASSPDRGGHNEQFF. CDR3 DNA: TGTGCCAGCAGCCCGGACAGGGGAGGGCACAATGAGCAGTTCTTC.

V usage is TRBV18 and J usage is TRBJ2-2; no clear D. Deletions cut 3 bases from V and 1 base from J, with 12 bases between. Per the germline V gene, CDR1 is KGHSH and CDR2 is LQKENI. This CDR3 has 16 residues. CDR3 nucleotide sequence: TGTGCCAGCTCACCCCCTCTAGGCCAGAACACCGGGGAGCTGTTTTTT. Its protein product is CASSPPLGQNTGELFF.

This rearrangement joins TRBV5-1 to TRBJ1-1; D perhaps matches TRBD1 (5 bases). CDR1 and CDR2 from the germline V gene are SGHRS and YFSETQ. Between the trimmed V and J ends, which lost 3 bases and 0 bases, there was a span of 24 bases. The CDR3 contains 19 residues. Here the CDR3 DNA reads TGCGCCAGCAGCTCGTCGCCGTCCGGGGGGTACCACATGAACACTGAAGCTTTCTTT. As protein: CASSSSPSGGYHMNTEAFF.

The chain combines TRBV5-1 with TRBJ2-3; possibly TRBD1 or TRBD2 for D (6 bases each). CDR1 SGHRS and CDR2 YFSETQ come from the germline V gene. The CDR3 totals 16 residues. Trimming shortened V by 0 bases and J by 4 bases, and 15 bases separated the two germline ends. Here the CDR3 DNA reads TGCGCCAGCAGCTTGGTACTTGGGGGGCTGGCAGATACGCAGTATTTT. It codes for CASSLVLGGLADTQYF.

The chain links TRBV7-2 to TRBJ1-3; D gene ambiguous. Trimming stripped 1 base from V and 11 bases from J, with 9 bases between. This CDR3 is built from 12 residues. CDR1 and CDR2 from the germline V gene are SGHTA and FQGNSA. CDR3 DNA sequence: TGTGCCAGCAGCTTAGTTGGGAGCCCCATATATTTT. It translates to CASSLVGSPIYF.

Here the CDR3 reads CASNREYGANVLTF. The CDR3 bases are TGTGCCAGTAACAGGGAGTATGGGGCCAACGTCCTGACTTTC. The rearrangement links TRBV19 to TRBJ2-6, with a possible D match to TRBD1 (6 bases). Trimming removed 7 bases at V and 3 bases at J, with 10 bases between. CDR3 size: 14 residues. The germline CDR1 and CDR2 sequences are LNHDA and SQIVND (reference sequence). The variable domain in full, completed from reference TRBV19 and TRBJ2-6, reads DGGITQSPKYLFRKEGQNVTLSCEQNLNHDAMYWYRQDPGQGLRLIYYSQIVNDFQKGDIAEGYSVSREKKESFPLTVTSAQKNPTAFYLCASNREYGANVLTFGAGSRLTVL.

With regard to this clone: The junction shows a germline mismatch at one end, possibly a read error. The chain joins TRBV6-1 to TRBJ2-3; D is unresolved. The CDR3 sequence is 13 residues long. Germline CDR1 reads MNHNS; CDR2 reads SASEGT. CDR3 sequence: CAGSKRGTDTQYF. The CDR3 nucleotides are TGTGCCGGCAGTAAAAGGGGCACAGATACGCAGTATTTT.

The rearrangement uses TRBV28 and TRBJ1-2; 10 nucleotides agree with TRBD1. CDR3 length: 17 residues. Germline V gene lookup returns CDR1 MDHEN and CDR2 SYDVKM. The J segment lost 7 bases and the V segment lost 2 bases, leaving 13 bases of the junction unmatched. The CDR3 sequence is CASSLAGTGARRGGYTF. The CDR3 bases are TGTGCCAGCAGTTTAGCCGGGACAGGGGCGCGCAGGGGTGGCTACACCTTC.

This chain connects TRBV11-2 to TRBJ1-1, with D tentatively TRBD1 (5 bases). CDR1 and CDR2 (germline): SGHAT, FQNNGV. The CDR3 covers 13 residues. Trimming removed 3 bases from V and 11 bases from J, with 16 bases in between. The DNA for the CDR3 is TGTGCCAGCAGCTTGGGGACTGTTGGAGGGGCTTTCTTT. Residues: CASSLGTVGGAFF.

The chain joins TRBV7-2 to TRBJ2-1; D might be TRBD1 (6 bases). This CDR3 has 13 amino acids. V lost 5 bases to trimming and J lost 9 bases, with 14 bases between them. Germline CDR1 reads SGHTA; CDR2 reads FQGNSA. CDR3 amino acids: CASSRQARGEQFF. The CDR3 bases are TGTGCCAGCAGCCGACAGGCGAGGGGTGAGCAGTTCTTC.

This clone has more than one count but fewer than ten. This chain joins TRBV29-1 and TRBJ2-5; D is perhaps TRBD1 or TRBD2 (6 bases each). The length of the CDR3 is 14 residues. V shed 3 bases and J shed 1 base, with 12 bases lying between them. Germline V gene lookup returns CDR1 SQVTM and CDR2 ANQGSEA. Here the CDR3 DNA reads TGCAGCGTTGATGGGTGGGGGGCCCAAGAGACCCAGTACTTC. It codes for CSVDGWGAQETQYF.

The CDR3 bases are TGTGCCAGCAGTCCCCCCCCCGACTGGGGGGCAAATGAGCAGTTCTTC. Translating it yields CASSPPPDWGANEQFF. The chain recombines TRBV28 with TRBJ2-1; either TRBD1 or TRBD2 may supply D (6 bases each). Germline assignment: CDR1 MDHEN and CDR2 SYDVKM. V shed 5 bases and J shed 7 bases, with 21 bases lying between them. The length of the CDR3 is 16 residues.

The chain links TRBV10-3 to TRBJ2-5, with 8 bases identical to TRBD1. Near its end, the DNA agrees better with TRBJ2-7, so the J call may be wrong. Germline-derived CDR1 and CDR2 are ENHRY and SYGVKD. The CDR3 sequence is 14 residues long. CDR3 bases: TGTGCCATCAGTGAGGGACAGGGCTCATACGAGCAGTACTTC. Residues: CAISEGQGSYEQYF.

J is TRBJ1-2 and V is TRBV5-6; D not resolved. This CDR3 spans 12 amino acids. V was shortened by 2 bases and J by 4 bases, with 6 bases between the two germline ends. Germline-derived CDR1 and CDR2 are SGHDT and YYEEEE. The CDR3 spells CASSFTLYGYTF. The DNA for the CDR3 is TGTGCCAGCAGCTTTACCCTCTATGGCTACACCTTC.

The chain combines TRBV7-2 with TRBJ1-1; D uncertain. The ends were cut back, 3 bases at V and 0 bases at J, with 5 bases in the middle. The CDR3 spans 13 residues. CDR1 is SGHTA, CDR2 FQGNSA, per germline. The CDR3 loop reads CASSLSMNTEAFF. DNA of the CDR3: TGTGCCAGCAGCTTGTCTATGAACACTGAAGCTTTCTTT.

This chain links TRBV18 with TRBJ2-7, with 11 positions matching TRBD1. CDR1 KGHSH and CDR2 LQKENI come from the germline V gene. V gave up 1 base and J gave up 2 bases; unmatched junction bases: 4. This CDR3 is built from 16 residues. CDR3 sequence reads: CASSPQGTGGPYEQYF. CDR3 coding DNA: TGTGCCAGCTCACCACAAGGGACAGGGGGTCCCTACGAGCAGTACTTC.

The V call is TRBV5-1, the J call TRBJ1-1; possible D gene TRBD1, 5 bases. The length of the CDR3 is 14 residues. Germline lookup yields CDR1 SGHRS and CDR2 YFSETQ. The V end lost 5 bases, the J end lost 1 base, and 12 bases lay between the germline ends. The CDR3 DNA reads TGCGCCAGCAGTCTCAGGACATCGAACACTGAAGCTTTCTTT. This sequence encodes CASSLRTSNTEAFF.

The CDR3 coding sequence is TGCGCCAGCAGCGGGGAGGTAGACTATGGCTACACCTTC. Residues: CASSGEVDYGYTF. This chain uses TRBV5-1 with TRBJ1-2; D ambiguous. V was pared by 4 bases and J by 3 bases, with 10 bases between. This CDR3 has 13 amino acids. CDR1 and CDR2 (germline): SGHRS, YFSETQ.

This clone was found once. The chain recombines TRBV5-1 with TRBJ1-4; D remains unclear. V was trimmed by 3 bases and J by 3 bases, leaving 9 bases between them. The CDR3 contains 14 residues. Germline V gives CDR1 SGHRS, CDR2 YFSETQ. CDR3 residues: CASSWGGPNEKLFF. The CDR3 coding sequence is TGCGCCAGCAGCTGGGGAGGACCTAATGAAAAACTGTTTTTT.

The chain links TRBV28 to TRBJ2-7; D perhaps matches TRBD2 (5 bases). CDR3 length equals 16 residues. V lost 4 bases to trimming and J lost 2 bases, with 18 bases between them. The germline CDR1 and CDR2 sequences are MDHEN and SYDVKM. The CDR3 spells CASSSTGTARAYEQYF. Written as DNA, the CDR3 is TGTGCCAGCAGTTCTACGGGTACGGCGAGGGCCTACGAGCAGTACTTC.

The J gene is TRBJ2-7, the V gene TRBV7-8, with D maybe TRBD2 (6 bases). Trimming shortened V by 4 bases and J by 6 bases, and 22 bases separated the two germline ends. CDR1 SGHVS and CDR2 FQNEAQ come from the germline V gene. The CDR3 has 16 residues. The CDR3 DNA is TGTGCCAGCAGCTCCTCCAGGATGGGGGGAGTAGGCGAGCAGTACTTC. This encodes CASSSSRMGGVGEQYF.

The chain uses TRBV28 and TRBJ2-5; the D call may be TRBD1 or TRBD2 (5 bases each). Trimming shortened V by 1 base and J by 1 base, and 10 bases separated the two germline ends. The V gene's germline CDR1 is MDHEN and CDR2 SYDVKM. The CDR3 spans 15 residues. The CDR3 region has the DNA TGTGCCAGCAGTTTATCGGTGGGGGTCCAAGAGACCCAGTACTTC. It codes for CASSLSVGVQETQYF. Full variable domain (remainder filled in from reference TRBV28 and TRBJ2-5): DVKVTQSSRYLVKRTGEKVFLECVQDMDHENMFWYRQDPGLGLRLIYFSYDVKMKEKGDIPEGYSVSREKKERFSLILESASTNQTSMYLCASSLSVGVQETQYFGPGTRLLVL.

This chain connects TRBV18 to TRBJ2-5; no clear D gene. Germline V gene sequence: CDR1 KGHSH, CDR2 LQKENI. The germline V and J ends were trimmed by 4 bases and 5 bases, with 11 bases remaining between them. The CDR3 spans 13 residues. The CDR3 nucleotides are TGTGCCAGCTCACGGGAAGTCGGGGAGACCCAGTACTTC. Amino acid sequence: CASSREVGETQYF.

J is TRBJ2-5 and V is TRBV30; 7 nucleotides line up with TRBD1. V shed 5 bases and J 6 bases; nucleotides not matched to a gene: 6. Germline V gene sequence: CDR1 GTSNPN, CDR2 SVGIG (reference sequence). This CDR3 has 12 amino acids. CDR3 sequence reads: CAWAYRGQTQYF. DNA for the CDR3: TGTGCCTGGGCTTACAGGGGTCAGACCCAGTACTTC.

This chain uses TRBV4-3 with TRBJ1-6, with D possibly TRBD1 on 5 matching bases. The CDR3 is 14 amino acids. Germline values: CDR1 LGHNA, CDR2 YSLEER. The V end was cut by 1 base, the J end by 7 bases, with 8 bases between. CDR3 in amino acids: CASSQGGSNSPLHF. The CDR3 DNA follows: TGCGCCAGCAGCCAAGGGGGCTCAAATTCACCCCTCCACTTT.

The gene calls are TRBV7-2 and TRBJ1-4, with 11 positions matching TRBD1. Germline V CDR1 and CDR2: SGHTA, FQGNSA. Trimming took 5 bases from V and 7 from J; bases not matched to a gene: 3. The CDR3 is 14 residues long. The CDR3 coding sequence is TGTGCCAGCAGCACGGGACAGGGGGGTGAAAAACTGTTTTTT. This sequence encodes CASSTGQGGEKLFF.

The V and J genes are TRBV7-2 and TRBJ1-1; D unclear. Germline-derived CDR1 and CDR2 are SGHTA and FQGNSA. The V end was cut by 1 base, the J end by 1 base, with 4 bases between. This CDR3 spans 13 amino acids. This chain's CDR3 is CASSLVTNTEAFF. Written as DNA, the CDR3 is TGTGCCAGCAGCTTAGTTACGAACACTGAAGCTTTCTTT.

The chain links TRBV6-5 to TRBJ2-7; the D gene is possibly TRBD2 (6 bases). The germline V gene encodes CDR1 MNHEY and CDR2 SVGAGI. The CDR3 sequence is 12 residues long. Trimming removed 5 bases at V and 6 bases at J, with 11 bases between. The CDR3 loop reads CASSTGGREQYF. The CDR3, as DNA: TGTGCCAGCAGTACCGGAGGGCGCGAGCAGTACTTC.

The chain is built from TRBV5-6 and TRBJ1-2; D unresolved. The V end lost 2 bases, the J end lost 1 base, and 6 bases lay between the germline ends. The CDR3 spans 13 residues. Germline CDR1 SGHDT, CDR2 YYEEEE. DNA of the CDR3: TGTGCCAGCAGCTTTTGGGTTAACTATGGCTACACCTTC. It specifies CASSFWVNYGYTF. Using reference TRBV5-6 and TRBJ1-2 for the parts outside the CDR3, the full variable domain is DAGVTQSPTHLIKTRGQQVTLRCSPKSGHDTVSWYQQALGQGPQFIFQYYEEEERQRGNFPDRFSGHQFPNYSSELNVNALLLGDSALYLCASSFWVNYGYTFGSGTRLTVV.

The CDR3 sequence is CASTLSPQQETQYF. CDR3 DNA: TGTGCCAGCACCCTCTCCCCCCAGCAAGAGACCCAGTACTTC. This chain connects TRBV7-2 to TRBJ2-5; D unresolved. Germline V gene data show CDR1 as SGHTA and CDR2 as FQGNSA. The ends were cut back, 7 bases at V and 2 bases at J, with 14 bases in the middle. CDR3 length: 14 amino acids. Complete variable domain (other parts from reference TRBV7-2 and TRBJ2-5): GAGVSQSPSNKVTEKGKDVELRCDPISGHTALYWYRQSLGQGLEFLIYFQGNSAPDKSGLPSDRFSAERTGGSVSTLTIQRTQQEDSAVYLCASTLSPQQETQYFGPGTRLLVL.

This clone appeared a single time. The chain employs TRBV5-1 and TRBJ2-7; no clear D gene. This CDR3 contains 13 residues. The germline CDR1 and CDR2 sequences are SGHRS and YFSETQ. Trimming stripped 4 bases from V and 2 bases from J, with 10 bases between. CDR3 amino acids: CASSPERAYEQYF. CDR3 nucleotide sequence: TGCGCCAGCAGCCCCGAGAGAGCCTACGAGCAGTACTTC. Drawing the rest from reference TRBV5-1 and TRBJ2-7, the complete variable domain is KAGVTQTPRYLIKTRGQQVTLSCSPISGHRSVSWYQQTPGQGLQFLFEYFSETQRNKGNFPGRFSGRQFSNSRSEMNVSTLELGDSALYLCASSPERAYEQYFGPGTRLTVT.

The chain recombines TRBV4-3 with TRBJ2-3; D perhaps matches TRBD1 (5 bases). Germline V gives CDR1 LGHNA, CDR2 YSLEER. The CDR3 extends over 14 amino acids. V was shortened by 1 base and J by 0 bases, with 5 bases between the two germline ends. The CDR3 protein is CASSQGGSTDTQYF. CDR3 nucleotides: TGCGCCAGCAGCCAAGGGGGCAGCACAGATACGCAGTATTTT.